These T cell receptor beta chains were read from a single sample in a study of radiotherapy plus CTLA-4 blockade in lung cancer. Using immunoSEQ multiplex PCR, the repertoire was profiled, and TCRdb retains in-frame clones only, with some absent. The sample yields some 92,000 clones, 82% seen once. The source material was peripheral blood, sampled from a patient treated with radiotherapy plus ipilimumab. These receptors all come from a human donor with non-small cell lung cancer who had a partial response to radiotherapy plus ipilimumab. Both conserved end residues are part of each CDR3. The D gene is left open where the match is weak. Part of the rows lack a size; the others show once, few, many or a class for expanded clones.

abundance | j_gene | d_gene | v_gene | CDR3aa | CDR3nt
- | TRBJ1-5 | - | TRBV18 | CASSPGQGNQPQHF | TGTGCCAGCTCACCAGGGCAGGGGAATCAGCCCCAGCATTTT
- | TRBJ1-1 | - | TRBV19 | CASSSRGRVGEAFF | TGTGCCAGTAGTTCCAGGGGCAGGGTTGGTGAAGCTTTCTTT
- | TRBJ1-1 | - | TRBV5-6 | CASSFRSNRENTEAFF | TGTGCCAGCAGCTTCCGAAGCAACAGGGAGAACACTGAAGCTTTCTTT
once | TRBJ2-7 | - | TRBV2 | CASKQGPAYEQYF | TGTGCCAGCAAACAGGGTCCCGCCTACGAGCAGTACTTC
- | TRBJ1-1 | - | TRBV7-8 | CASSLAGGRLNTEAFF | TGTGCCAGCAGCTTAGCCGGGGGGCGCTTGAACACTGAAGCTTTCTTT
- | TRBJ2-1 | TRBD2 | TRBV27 | CASSFLGLAGGNYNEQFF | TGTGCCAGCAGTTTCCTGGGACTAGCGGGAGGGAACTACAATGAGCAGTTCTTC
- | TRBJ2-7 | TRBD1 | TRBV27 | CASSQTVPGQGFYEQYF | TGTGCCAGCAGCCAAACAGTTCCGGGACAGGGGTTCTACGAGCAGTACTTC
- | TRBJ1-5 | TRBD1 | TRBV28 | CASSSLDRGRLSNQPQHF | TGTGCCAGCAGTTCGCTGGACAGGGGGCGATTGAGCAATCAGCCCCAGCATTTT
medium-sized | TRBJ1-5 | TRBD1 | TRBV5-5 | CASSSGDSPNQPQHF | TGTGCCAGCAGTTCAGGGGACAGCCCCAATCAGCCCCAGCATTTT
- | TRBJ2-5 | TRBD1 | TRBV7-2 | CASSPRQGVASETQYF | TGTGCCAGCAGCCCAAGACAGGGAGTGGCCTCGGAGACCCAGTACTTC
- | TRBJ2-7 | TRBD1 | TRBV27 | CASSLVGRTGESEQYF | TGTGCCAGCAGTTTAGTTGGTAGGACAGGGGAAAGCGAGCAGTACTTC
- | TRBJ1-2 | TRBD1 | TRBV27 | CASTRLTDRAYGYTF | TGTGCCAGCACTAGATTAACGGACAGGGCCTATGGCTACACCTTC
few | TRBJ1-1 | - | TRBV6-1 | CASSFSSRTEAFF | TGTGCCAGCAGTTTTTCGTCCCGGACTGAAGCTTTCTTT
- | TRBJ1-4 | - | TRBV2 | CASSLVGAEKLFF | TGTGCCAGCAGTTTGGTAGGGGCTGAAAAACTGTTTTTT
once | TRBJ2-7 | - | TRBV11-3 | CASSPGGTEQYF | TGTGCCAGCAGCCCGGGCGGGACCGAGCAGTACTTC
- | TRBJ2-2 | TRBD1 | TRBV27 | CASSLFGQGANTGELFF | TGTGCCAGCAGCCTTTTTGGACAGGGCGCGAACACCGGGGAGCTGTTTTTT
- | TRBJ1-1 | - | TRBV7-9 | CAVSEANPNTEAFF | TGTGCCGTATCGGAGGCAAACCCGAACACTGAAGCTTTCTTT
once | TRBJ2-5 | TRBD2 | TRBV19 | CASSIAGLAGGPPYF | TGTGCCAGTAGTATAGCCGGACTAGCGGGAGGCCCGCCGTACTTC
few | TRBJ2-5 | - | TRBV9 | CASSVGAVQETQYF | TGTGCCAGCAGCGTAGGAGCGGTTCAAGAGACCCAGTACTTC
- | TRBJ2-7 | TRBD1 | TRBV6-4 | CASSTRVGDRLIF | TGTGCCAGCAGCACGCGGGTAGGGGACAGGCTTATCTTC
- | TRBJ2-7 | TRBD2 | TRBV5-1 | CASSLGGTSGSYEQYF | TGCGCCAGCAGCTTGGGGGGGACTAGCGGCTCCTACGAGCAGTACTTC
- | TRBJ2-7 | TRBD1 | TRBV27 | CASSSGTGTGVYEQYF | TGTGCCAGCAGTTCTGGTACCGGGACAGGGGTCTACGAGCAGTACTTC
- | TRBJ1-6 | TRBD1 | TRBV28 | CASGNIADRGYSPLHF | TGTGCCAGCGGAAACATCGCGGACAGGGGATATTCACCCCTCCACTTT
- | TRBJ2-7 | TRBD2 | TRBV4-3 | CASSTHGTSAYEQYF | TGCGCCAGCAGCACGCACGGGACTAGCGCCTACGAGCAGTACTTC
- | TRBJ2-7 | TRBD2 | TRBV5-1 | CASSLGSGSSYEQYF | TGCGCCAGCAGCTTGGGTAGCGGGAGCTCCTACGAGCAGTACTTC
- | TRBJ2-1 | - | TRBV10-1 | CASSYDSNEQFF | TGCGCCAGCAGCTACGACAGTAATGAGCAGTTCTTC
few | TRBJ1-1 | - | TRBV5-1 | CASSSRQDRTEAFF | TGCGCCAGCAGCTCGAGACAGGACAGAACTGAAGCTTTCTTT
- | TRBJ1-1 | - | TRBV7-2 | CASSLRTADEAFF | TGTGCCAGCAGCCTTCGGACAGCCGACGAAGCTTTCTTT
- | TRBJ2-3 | TRBD1 | TRBV28 | CASSKTGGNTDTQYF | TGTGCCAGCAGCAAGACAGGGGGTAACACAGATACGCAGTATTTT
- | TRBJ1-1 | - | TRBV11-2 | CASSFLAGNTEAFF | TGTGCCAGCAGCTTCCTTGCAGGGAACACTGAAGCTTTCTTT
- | TRBJ2-3 | TRBD2 | TRBV19 | CASSIGGLAAFTDTQYF | TGTGCCAGTAGTATAGGGGGACTAGCGGCTTTCACAGATACGCAGTATTTT
- | TRBJ1-1 | - | TRBV6-6 | CASSRLMNTEAFF | TGTGCCAGCAGCAGACTGATGAACACTGAAGCTTTCTTT
- | TRBJ2-7 | - | TRBV10-3 | CAISTGQSYEQYF | TGTGCCATCAGTACCGGACAGTCCTACGAGCAGTACTTC
- | TRBJ2-4 | TRBD2 | TRBV10-3 | CAIRPGLAGGENIQYF | TGTGCCATCAGACCTGGACTAGCGGGAGGAGAAAACATTCAGTACTTC
- | TRBJ1-1 | - | TRBV30 | CAWSVEANTEAFF | TGTGCCTGGAGTGTAGAGGCAAACACTGAAGCTTTCTTT
- | TRBJ1-1 | TRBD1 | TRBV27 | CASSPRQGQNTEAFF | TGTGCCAGCAGTCCCCGACAGGGACAGAACACTGAAGCTTTCTTT
- | TRBJ2-2 | TRBD2 | TRBV5-1 | CASKAVAGKTGELFF | TGCGCCAGCAAGGCAGTAGCGGGCAAAACCGGGGAGCTGTTTTTT
few | TRBJ1-1 | TRBD1 | TRBV30 | CAWTRQGRAFF | TGTGCCTGGACCCGACAGGGAAGGGCTTTCTTT
- | TRBJ2-5 | TRBD1 | TRBV2 | CASRDRGPQETQYF | TGTGCCAGCAGGGACAGGGGGCCTCAAGAGACCCAGTACTTC
many | TRBJ2-7 | - | TRBV28 | CASRPGTRRYEQYF | TGTGCCAGCAGACCCGGGACAAGACGTTACGAGCAGTACTTC
- | TRBJ2-7 | TRBD2 | TRBV11-3 | CASSLGPSGSYEQYF | TGTGCCAGCAGCTTAGGGCCTAGCGGGAGCTACGAGCAGTACTTC
- | TRBJ2-3 | - | TRBV10-1 | CASSDGRGTDTQYF | TGCGCCAGCAGTGATGGCAGGGGCACAGATACGCAGTATTTT
- | TRBJ2-5 | TRBD2 | TRBV5-1 | CASSLTSGRETQYF | TGCGCCAGCAGCTTGACTAGCGGGAGAGAGACCCAGTACTTC
- | TRBJ2-5 | - | TRBV30 | CARSEGQETQYF | TGTGCCCGATCGGAGGGCCAAGAGACCCAGTACTTC
- | TRBJ1-4 | - | TRBV9 | CASSRGITNEKLFF | TGTGCCAGCAGCCGGGGGATCACTAATGAAAAACTGTTTTTT
large | TRBJ2-3 | - | TRBV18 | CASSIDSGDTQYF | TGTGCCAGCTCAATCGACAGTGGGGATACGCAGTATTTT
- | TRBJ2-2 | TRBD2 | TRBV2 | CASVGGRADTGELFF | TGTGCCAGCGTAGGCGGGAGAGCGGACACCGGGGAGCTGTTTTTT
few | TRBJ2-7 | TRBD2 | TRBV7-2 | CASSLGGVAGGPREQYF | TGTGCCAGCAGCTTAGGAGGGGTAGCGGGAGGGCCGCGGGAGCAGTACTTC
- | TRBJ2-5 | TRBD2 | TRBV9 | CASSPPLAGDRETQYF | TGTGCCAGCAGCCCACCACTAGCGGGAGATAGAGAGACCCAGTACTTC
- | TRBJ2-3 | - | TRBV9 | CASSVNTGSTTDTQYF | TGTGCCAGCAGCGTTAACACCGGGTCCACCACAGATACGCAGTATTTT
- | TRBJ1-5 | - | TRBV19 | CASSIRPEGGNQPQHF | TGTGCCAGTAGTATACGACCCGAGGGGGGGAATCAGCCCCAGCATTTT
- | TRBJ2-7 | - | TRBV6-1 | CASRPAQGSSFEQYF | TGTGCCAGCAGGCCCGCGCAGGGGTCGTCTTTCGAGCAGTACTTC
few | TRBJ2-5 | TRBD2 | TRBV2 | CASSERTSGPSRKETQYF | TGTGCCAGCAGTGAAAGGACTAGCGGCCCATCAAGAAAAGAGACCCAGTACTTC
- | TRBJ1-1 | - | TRBV19 | CASRAMGQIDTEAFF | TGTGCCAGTAGGGCAATGGGCCAAATTGACACTGAAGCTTTCTTT